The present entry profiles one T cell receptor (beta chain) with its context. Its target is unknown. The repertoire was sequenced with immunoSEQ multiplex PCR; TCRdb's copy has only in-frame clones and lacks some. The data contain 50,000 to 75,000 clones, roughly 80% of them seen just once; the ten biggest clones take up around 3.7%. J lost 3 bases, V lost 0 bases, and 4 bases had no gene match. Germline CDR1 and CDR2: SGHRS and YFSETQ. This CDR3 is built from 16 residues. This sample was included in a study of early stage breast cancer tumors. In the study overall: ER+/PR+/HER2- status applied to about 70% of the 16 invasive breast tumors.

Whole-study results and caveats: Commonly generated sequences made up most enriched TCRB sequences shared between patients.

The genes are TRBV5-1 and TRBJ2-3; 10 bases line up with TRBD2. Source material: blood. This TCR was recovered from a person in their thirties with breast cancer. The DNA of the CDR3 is TGCGCCAGCAGCTTGGTTGCTAGCGGGAGTACAGATACGCAGTATTTT. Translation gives CASSLVASGSTDTQYF.